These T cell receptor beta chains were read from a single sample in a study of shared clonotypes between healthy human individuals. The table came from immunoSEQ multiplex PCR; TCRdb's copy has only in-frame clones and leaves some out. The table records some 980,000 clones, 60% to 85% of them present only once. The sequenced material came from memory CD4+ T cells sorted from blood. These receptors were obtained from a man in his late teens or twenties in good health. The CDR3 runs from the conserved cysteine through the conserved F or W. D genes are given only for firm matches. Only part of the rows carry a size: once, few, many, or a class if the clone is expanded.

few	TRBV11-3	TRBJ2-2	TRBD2	CASSLGLALNTGELFF	TGTGCCAGCAGCTTAGGACTAGCCTTGAACACCGGGGAGCTGTTTTTT
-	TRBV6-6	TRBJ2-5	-	CASLGETQYF	TGTGCCAGCCTCGGGGAGACCCAGTACTTC
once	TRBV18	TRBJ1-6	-	CASSPTDGGSPLHF	TGTGCCAGCTCACCTACGGACGGTGGGTCACCCCTCCACTTT
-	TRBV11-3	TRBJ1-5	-	CASSLAPRGDFGNQPQHF	TGTGCCAGCAGCTTAGCCCCGAGGGGTGATTTTGGCAATCAGCCCCAGCATTTT
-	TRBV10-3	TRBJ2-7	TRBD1	CAISDFDRGSYEQYF	TGTGCCATCAGTGATTTCGACAGGGGAAGCTACGAGCAGTACTTC
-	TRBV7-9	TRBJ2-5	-	CASSYDRAETQYF	TGTGCCAGCAGCTATGATCGCGCGGAGACCCAGTACTTC
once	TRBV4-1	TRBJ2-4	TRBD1	CASSPTGGIGKNIQYF	TGCGCCAGCAGCCCGACAGGGGGCATTGGCAAAAACATTCAGTACTTC
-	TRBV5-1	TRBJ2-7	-	CASSLGGDGSYEQYF	TGCGCCAGCAGCTTGGGTGGAGACGGATCCTACGAGCAGTACTTC
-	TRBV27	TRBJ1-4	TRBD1	CASRREGQVNEKLFF	TGTGCCAGCAGACGGGAAGGACAGGTTAATGAAAAACTGTTTTTT
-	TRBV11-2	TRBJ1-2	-	CASSLGAGWYGYTF	TGTGCCAGCAGCTTAGGCGCCGGCTGGTATGGCTACACCTTC
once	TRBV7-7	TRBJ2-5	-	CASSAAGETQYF	TGTGCTAGCAGCGCCGCGGGAGAGACCCAGTACTTC